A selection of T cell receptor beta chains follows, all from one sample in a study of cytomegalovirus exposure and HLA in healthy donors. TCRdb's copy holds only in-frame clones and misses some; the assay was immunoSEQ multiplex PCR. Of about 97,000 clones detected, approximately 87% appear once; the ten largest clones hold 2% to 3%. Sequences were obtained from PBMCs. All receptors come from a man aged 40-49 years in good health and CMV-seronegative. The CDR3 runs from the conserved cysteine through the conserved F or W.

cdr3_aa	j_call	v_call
CASSPTTYEQYF	TRBJ2-7	TRBV7-2
CASSFYRGPVYEQYF	.	TRBV5-1
CASSYRVGDRYNEQFF	TRBJ2-1	TRBV6-6
CATRDRDAGANVLTF	TRBJ2-6	TRBV27
CATVTAGAGELFF	TRBJ2-2	TRBV6-5
CASSIRGRTDTQYF	TRBJ2-3	TRBV6-1
CASSGRGDRGLPYYGYTF	TRBJ1-2	TRBV2
CASSSLAWIVGELFF	TRBJ2-2	TRBV21-1
CASSFDSGDEQFF	TRBJ2-1	TRBV5-1
CASSVVAGMGETQYF	TRBJ2-5	TRBV9
CASSFTSGDYEQYF	TRBJ2-7	TRBV7-2